This T cell receptor (beta chain) was captured by sequencing in a study of blood T cell repertoires in COVID-19. Study context: The United States, Italy and Spain supplied acute and convalescent COVID-19 samples. Sources were T cells, B-cell-depleted T cells, or PBMCs; the material itself was cDNA or gDNA.

Trimming left V 0 bases short and J 4 bases short, with 10 bases between. Germline CDR1 is SGHRS and CDR2 is YFSETQ. The CDR3 has 14 amino acids. Profiled with immunoSEQ multiplex PCR; TCRdb holds only in-frame clones, not every one. The sample includes about 220,000 clones, more than 80% of them seen just once. This clone was recorded once. Donors were grouped by their self-reported clinical history. This sequence originates from a woman aged 40 to 49 with acute COVID-19. Sequencing was carried out using PBMCs or T cells enriched from blood (not recorded which). The chain carries TRBV5-1 and TRBJ1-2, with D possibly matching TRBD1 (5 bases). The CDR3 DNA sequence: TGCGCCAGCAGCTTGGAAGGGGTGACCTATGGCTACACCTTC. Translating gives CASSLEGVTYGYTF. Full variable domain (outside the CDR3, taken from reference TRBV5-1 and TRBJ1-2): KAGVTQTPRYLIKTRGQQVTLSCSPISGHRSVSWYQQTPGQGLQFLFEYFSETQRNKGNFPGRFSGRQFSNSRSEMNVSTLELGDSALYLCASSLEGVTYGYTFGSGTRLTVV.